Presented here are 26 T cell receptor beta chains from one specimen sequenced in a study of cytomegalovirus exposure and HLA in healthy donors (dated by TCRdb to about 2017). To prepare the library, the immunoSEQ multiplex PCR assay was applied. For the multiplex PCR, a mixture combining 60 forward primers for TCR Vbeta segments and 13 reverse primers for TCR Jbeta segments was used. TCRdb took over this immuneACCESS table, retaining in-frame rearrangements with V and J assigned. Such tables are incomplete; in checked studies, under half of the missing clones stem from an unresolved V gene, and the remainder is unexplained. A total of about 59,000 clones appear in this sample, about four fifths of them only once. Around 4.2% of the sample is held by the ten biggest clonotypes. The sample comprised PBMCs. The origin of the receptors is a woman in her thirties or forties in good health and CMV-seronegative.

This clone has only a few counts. CDR3: CASTPAGGAYNEQFF. CDR3 DNA sequence: TGTGCCAGCACCCCCGCGGGGGGGGCCTACAATGAGCAGTTCTTC. The chain has TRBV28 and TRBJ2-1; TRBD2 matches at 9 bases. Germline CDR1 MDHEN, CDR2 SYDVKM. CDR3 length: 15 amino acids. V gave up 7 bases and J gave up 2 bases; unmatched junction bases: 6. Using reference TRBV28 and TRBJ2-1 for the parts outside the CDR3, the full variable domain is DVKVTQSSRYLVKRTGEKVFLECVQDMDHENMFWYRQDPGLGLRLIYFSYDVKMKEKGDIPEGYSVSREKKERFSLILESASTNQTSMYLCASTPAGGAYNEQFFGPGTRLTVL.

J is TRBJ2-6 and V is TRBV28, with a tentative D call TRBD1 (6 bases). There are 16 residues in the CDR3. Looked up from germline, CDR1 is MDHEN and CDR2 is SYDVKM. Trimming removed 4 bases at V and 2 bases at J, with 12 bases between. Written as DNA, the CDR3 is TGTGCCAGCAGTTCCTCAGGGGCGGCTGGGGCCAACGTCCTGACTTTC. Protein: CASSSSGAAGANVLTF.

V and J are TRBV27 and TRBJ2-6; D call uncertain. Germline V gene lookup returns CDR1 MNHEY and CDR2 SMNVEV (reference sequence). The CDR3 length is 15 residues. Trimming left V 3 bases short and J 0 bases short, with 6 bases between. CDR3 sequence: CASSFYGSGANVLTF. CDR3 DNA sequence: TGTGCCAGCAGTTTTTACGGCTCTGGGGCCAACGTCCTGACTTTC.

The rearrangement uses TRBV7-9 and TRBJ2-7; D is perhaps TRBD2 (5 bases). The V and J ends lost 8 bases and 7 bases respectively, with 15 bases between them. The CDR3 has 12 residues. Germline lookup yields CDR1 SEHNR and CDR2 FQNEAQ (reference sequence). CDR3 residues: CASAFYSGEQYF. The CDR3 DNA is TGTGCCAGCGCTTTCTATTCGGGAGAGCAGTACTTC.

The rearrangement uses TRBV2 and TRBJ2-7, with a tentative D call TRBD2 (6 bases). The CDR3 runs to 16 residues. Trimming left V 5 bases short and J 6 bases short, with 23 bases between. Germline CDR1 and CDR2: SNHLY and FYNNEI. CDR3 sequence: CASSPPGEARWGEQYF. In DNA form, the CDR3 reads TGTGCCAGCAGTCCCCCGGGGGAGGCCCGGTGGGGCGAGCAGTACTTC.

The CDR3 DNA sequence: TGTGCCAGCTACCAGCAAGGGGCCTACAATGAGCAGTTCTTC. This codes for CASYQQGAYNEQFF. The J gene is TRBJ2-1, the V gene TRBV6-1; the D gene is possibly TRBD1 (5 bases). Looked up from germline, CDR1 is MNHNS and CDR2 is SASEGT. The length of the CDR3 is 14 residues. V was pared by 8 bases and J by 2 bases, with 13 bases between.

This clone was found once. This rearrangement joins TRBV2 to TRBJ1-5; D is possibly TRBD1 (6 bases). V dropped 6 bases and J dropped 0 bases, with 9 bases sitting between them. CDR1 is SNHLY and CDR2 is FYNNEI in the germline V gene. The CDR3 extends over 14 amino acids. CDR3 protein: CASSGQISNQPQHF. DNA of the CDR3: TGTGCCAGCAGCGGACAGATTAGCAATCAGCCCCAGCATTTT.

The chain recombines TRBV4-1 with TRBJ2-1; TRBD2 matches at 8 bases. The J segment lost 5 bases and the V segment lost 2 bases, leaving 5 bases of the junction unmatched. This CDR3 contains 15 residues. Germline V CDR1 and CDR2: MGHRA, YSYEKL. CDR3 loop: CASSQTAGEHNEQFF. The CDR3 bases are TGCGCCAGCAGCCAAACAGCGGGAGAACACAATGAGCAGTTCTTC.

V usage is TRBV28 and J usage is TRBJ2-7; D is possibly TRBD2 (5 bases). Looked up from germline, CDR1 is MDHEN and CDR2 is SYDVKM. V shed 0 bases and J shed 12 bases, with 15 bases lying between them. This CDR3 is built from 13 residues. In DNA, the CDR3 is TGTGCCAGCAGTTTATGGATGGAGGCGTCATCGTACTTC. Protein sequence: CASSLWMEASSYF.

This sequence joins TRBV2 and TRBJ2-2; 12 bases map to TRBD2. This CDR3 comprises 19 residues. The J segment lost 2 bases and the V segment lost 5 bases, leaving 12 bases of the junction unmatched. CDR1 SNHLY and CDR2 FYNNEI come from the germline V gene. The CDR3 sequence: CASSLLGLAGLVNTGELFF. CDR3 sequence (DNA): TGTGCCAGCAGTCTTTTGGGACTAGCGGGCTTAGTTAACACCGGGGAGCTGTTTTTT.

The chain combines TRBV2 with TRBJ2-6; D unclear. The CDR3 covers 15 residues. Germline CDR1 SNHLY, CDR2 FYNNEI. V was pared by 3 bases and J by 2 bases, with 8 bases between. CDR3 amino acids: CASSEGQAGANVLTF. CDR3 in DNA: TGTGCCAGCAGTGAGGGTCAGGCTGGGGCCAACGTCCTGACTTTC.

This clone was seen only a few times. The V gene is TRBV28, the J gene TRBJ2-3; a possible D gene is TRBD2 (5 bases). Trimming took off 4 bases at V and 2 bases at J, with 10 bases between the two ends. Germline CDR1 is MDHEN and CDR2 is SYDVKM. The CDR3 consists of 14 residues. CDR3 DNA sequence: TGTGCCAGCAGTTATGGGGAGATCACAGATACGCAGTATTTT. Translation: CASSYGEITDTQYF.

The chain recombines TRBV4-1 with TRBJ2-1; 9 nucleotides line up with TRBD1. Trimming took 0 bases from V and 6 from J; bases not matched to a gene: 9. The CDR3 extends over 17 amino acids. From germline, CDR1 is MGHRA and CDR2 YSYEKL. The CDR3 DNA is TGCGCCAGCAGCCAAGAATCGGACAGGGGATATGGCAATGAGCAGTTCTTC. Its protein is CASSQESDRGYGNEQFF.

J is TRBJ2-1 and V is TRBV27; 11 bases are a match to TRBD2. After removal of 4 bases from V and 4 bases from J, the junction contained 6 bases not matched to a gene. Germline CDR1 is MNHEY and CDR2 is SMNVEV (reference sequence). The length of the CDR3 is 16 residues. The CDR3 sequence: CASSSRTSGPYNEQFF. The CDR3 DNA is TGTGCCAGCAGTTCCCGGACTAGCGGGCCGTACAATGAGCAGTTCTTC.

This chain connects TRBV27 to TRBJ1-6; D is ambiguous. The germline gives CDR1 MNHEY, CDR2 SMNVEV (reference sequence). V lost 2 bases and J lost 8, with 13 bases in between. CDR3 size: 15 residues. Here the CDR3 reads CASSLNLMGDSPLHF. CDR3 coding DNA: TGTGCCAGCAGTTTAAATCTTATGGGAGATTCACCCCTCCACTTT.

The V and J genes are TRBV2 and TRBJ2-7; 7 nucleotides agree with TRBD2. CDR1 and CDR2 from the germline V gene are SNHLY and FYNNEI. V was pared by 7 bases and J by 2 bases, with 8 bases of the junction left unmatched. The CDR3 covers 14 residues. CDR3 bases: TGTGCCAGCAAGGCGGGAGACCAGGCCTACGAGCAGTACTTC. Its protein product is CASKAGDQAYEQYF. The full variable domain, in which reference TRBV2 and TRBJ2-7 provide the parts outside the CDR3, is EPEVTQTPSHQVTQMGQEVILRCVPISNHLYFYWYRQILGQKVEFLVSFYNNEISEKSEIFDDQFSVERPDGSNFTLKIRSTKLEDSAMYFCASKAGDQAYEQYFGPGTRLTVT.

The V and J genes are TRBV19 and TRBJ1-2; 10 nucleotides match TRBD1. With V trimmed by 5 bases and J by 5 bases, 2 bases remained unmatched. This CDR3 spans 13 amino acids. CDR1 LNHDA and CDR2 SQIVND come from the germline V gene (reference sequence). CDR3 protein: CASSPDRGYGYTF. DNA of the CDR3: TGTGCCAGTAGTCCGGACAGGGGGTATGGCTACACCTTC.

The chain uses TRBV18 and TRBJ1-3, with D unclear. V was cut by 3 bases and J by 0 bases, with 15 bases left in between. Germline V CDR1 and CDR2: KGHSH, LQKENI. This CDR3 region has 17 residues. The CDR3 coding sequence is TGTGCCAGCTCACCTCAAATCACCGGGAGCTCTGGAAACACCATATATTTT. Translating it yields CASSPQITGSSGNTIYF.

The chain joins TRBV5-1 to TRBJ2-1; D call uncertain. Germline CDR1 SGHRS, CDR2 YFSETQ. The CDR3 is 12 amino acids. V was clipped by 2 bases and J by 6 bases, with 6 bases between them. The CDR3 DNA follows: TGCGCCAGCAGCTTTACAAGCAATGAGCAGTTCTTC. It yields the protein CASSFTSNEQFF. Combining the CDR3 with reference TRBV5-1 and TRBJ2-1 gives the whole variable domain KAGVTQTPRYLIKTRGQQVTLSCSPISGHRSVSWYQQTPGQGLQFLFEYFSETQRNKGNFPGRFSGRQFSNSRSEMNVSTLELGDSALYLCASSFTSNEQFFGPGTRLTVL.

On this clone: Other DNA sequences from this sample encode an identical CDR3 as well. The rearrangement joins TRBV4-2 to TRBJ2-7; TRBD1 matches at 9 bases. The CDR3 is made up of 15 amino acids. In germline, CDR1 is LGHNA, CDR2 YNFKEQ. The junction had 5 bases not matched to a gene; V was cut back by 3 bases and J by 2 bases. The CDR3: CASSQAGTGTYEQYF. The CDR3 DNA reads TGTGCCAGCAGCCAGGCCGGGACAGGGACCTACGAGCAGTACTTC.

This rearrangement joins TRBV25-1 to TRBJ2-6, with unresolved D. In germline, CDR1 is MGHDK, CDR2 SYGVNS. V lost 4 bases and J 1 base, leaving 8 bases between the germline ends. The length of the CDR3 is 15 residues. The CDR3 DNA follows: TGTGCCAGCAGTGGTTATAAATCTGGGGCCAACGTCCTGACTTTC. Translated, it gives CASSGYKSGANVLTF.

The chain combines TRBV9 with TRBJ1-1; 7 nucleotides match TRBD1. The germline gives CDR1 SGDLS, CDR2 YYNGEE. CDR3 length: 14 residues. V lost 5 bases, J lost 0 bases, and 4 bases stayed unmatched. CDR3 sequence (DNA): TGTGCCAGCAGACCCGGGACAGTGAACACTGAAGCTTTCTTT. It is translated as CASRPGTVNTEAFF.

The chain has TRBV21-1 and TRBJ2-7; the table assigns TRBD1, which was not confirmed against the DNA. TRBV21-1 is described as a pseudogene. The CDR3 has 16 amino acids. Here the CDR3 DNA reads TGTGCCAGCAGCGCACGACAGGGGGTCCTAGCCTACGAGCAGTACTTC. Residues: CASSARQGVLAYEQYF.

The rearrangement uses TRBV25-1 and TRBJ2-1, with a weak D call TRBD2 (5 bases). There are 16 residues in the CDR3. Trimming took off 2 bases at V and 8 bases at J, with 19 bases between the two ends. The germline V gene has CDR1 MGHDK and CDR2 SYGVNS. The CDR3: CASSEESPRSGDEQFF. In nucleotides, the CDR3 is TGTGCCAGCAGTGAAGAGTCCCCACGTTCCGGGGATGAGCAGTTCTTC.

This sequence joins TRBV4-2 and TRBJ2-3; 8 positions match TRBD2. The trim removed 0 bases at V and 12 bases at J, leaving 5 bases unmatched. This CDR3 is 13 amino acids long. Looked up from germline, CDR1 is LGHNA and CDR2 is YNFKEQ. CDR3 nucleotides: TGTGCCAGCAGCCAAGAAACTAGCGGAGGACAGTATTTT. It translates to CASSQETSGGQYF.

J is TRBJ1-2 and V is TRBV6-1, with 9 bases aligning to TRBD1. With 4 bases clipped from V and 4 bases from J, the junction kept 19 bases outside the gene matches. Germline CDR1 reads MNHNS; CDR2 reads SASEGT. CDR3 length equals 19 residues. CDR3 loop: CASSARGTGNPLSPYGYTF. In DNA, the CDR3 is TGTGCCAGCAGTGCAAGAGGGACAGGGAACCCCCTATCGCCCTATGGCTACACCTTC.